A selection of T cell receptor beta chains follows, all from one sample in a study of blood T cell repertoires in COVID-19. Here immunoSEQ multiplex PCR was the method, and the copy in TCRdb shows in-frame clones only, minus some. The sample has under 45,000 clones; 60% to 80% are singletons. The sample was peripheral blood. The receptor set was obtained from a woman in her 70s with acute or convalescent COVID-19. The CDR3 runs from the conserved cysteine through the conserved F or W. D genes are given only for firm matches. The listing skips clone size in some rows; elsewhere it reads once, few, many or a size class.

d_call	clone_size	v_call	j_call	cdr3_nt	cdr3_aa
NA	NA	TRBV27	TRBJ2-5	TGTGCCAGCAGTTTAATGGCAATCCCTCGCGAGACCCAGTACTTC	CASSLMAIPRETQYF
NA	NA	TRBV27	TRBJ1-5	TGTGCCAGCAGTGTCAGGGGTGAACGGAATCAGCCCCAGCATTTT	CASSVRGERNQPQHF
NA	NA	TRBV3-1/TRBV3-2	TRBJ1-6	TGTGCCAGCAGCCAAGGGGCCTCACCCCTCCACTTT	CASSQGASPLHF
NA	NA	TRBV2	TRBJ2-7	TGTGCCAGCAGTCTCCAGGGGGGACAATACGAGCAGTACTTC	CASSLQGGQYEQYF
NA	NA	TRBV30	TRBJ2-7	TGTGCCTGGAGTGCCCGACTAGAACACGAGCAGTACTTC	CAWSARLEHEQYF
NA	once	TRBV2	TRBJ2-2	TGTGCCAGCTCGAAAGCCTTATCCGGCACCGGGGAGCTGTTTTTT	CASSKALSGTGELFF
NA	NA	TRBV19	TRBJ1-4	TGTGCCAGTAGTCCGCCGCGGGGGGCAGGCGAAAAACTGTTTTTT	CASSPPRGAGEKLFF
NA	NA	TRBV14	TRBJ1-2	TGTGCCAGCAGCTTCGACAAGTATGGCTACACCTTC	CASSFDKYGYTF
NA	once	TRBV7-9	TRBJ2-2	TGTGCCAGCAGCGGGGAGGTGCCTGGGGAGCTGTTTTTT	CASSGEVPGELFF
TRBD2	NA	TRBV5-4	TRBJ2-7	TGTGCCAGCAGCTTGGAGGGAAGAGCGGGAGGGCCCTCCTACGAGCAGTACTTC	CASSLEGRAGGPSYEQYF
NA	NA	TRBV28	TRBJ2-1	TGTGCCAGCTCGGACTGGTACAATGAGCAGTTCTTC	CASSDWYNEQFF
NA	NA	TRBV29-1	TRBJ1-3	TGCAGCGTTGAAACAGGGATATCTGGAAACACCATATATTTT	CSVETGISGNTIYF
TRBD2	NA	TRBV19	TRBJ2-2	TGTGCCAGTAGTATACTAGCGGGGGGACCTAACACCGGGGAGCTGTTTTTT	CASSILAGGPNTGELFF
TRBD2	NA	TRBV7-6	TRBJ2-2	TGTGCCAGCACCTTTTCGAGGGAGGGGCCGAACACCGGGGAGCTGTTTTTT	CASTFSREGPNTGELFF
TRBD1	NA	TRBV6-5	TRBJ2-2	TGTGCCAGCAGTTCCCCGGGACAGGGGGCCGGGGAGCTGTTTTTT	CASSSPGQGAGELFF
TRBD1	NA	TRBV6-5	TRBJ1-1	TGTGCCAGCAGTTACTCGAGGACAGGGAACACTGAAGCTTTCTTT	CASSYSRTGNTEAFF